The present TCR beta chain was sequenced within a study of monozygotic twins with inflammatory bowel disease. About this clonotype: Its specificity is unknown.

Whole-study findings and limits: IBD patients shared fewer clonotypes with others than healthy twins, especially with disease activity.

CDR3 length: 12 amino acids. The V gene's germline CDR1 is SGHTA and CDR2 FQGNSA. TCRdb reprocessed the 5' RACE reads and keeps a single row for each CDR3 protein, giving no DNA. Here the sample table reports some 150,000 distinct CDR3 sequences. Sequenced material: blood. The chain joins TRBV7-2 to TRBJ2-3. The clonotype originates from a human donor with ulcerative colitis or Crohn's disease, or a healthy co-twin of an affected twin (not recorded which). The CDR3 here is CASSLIRNTQYF.